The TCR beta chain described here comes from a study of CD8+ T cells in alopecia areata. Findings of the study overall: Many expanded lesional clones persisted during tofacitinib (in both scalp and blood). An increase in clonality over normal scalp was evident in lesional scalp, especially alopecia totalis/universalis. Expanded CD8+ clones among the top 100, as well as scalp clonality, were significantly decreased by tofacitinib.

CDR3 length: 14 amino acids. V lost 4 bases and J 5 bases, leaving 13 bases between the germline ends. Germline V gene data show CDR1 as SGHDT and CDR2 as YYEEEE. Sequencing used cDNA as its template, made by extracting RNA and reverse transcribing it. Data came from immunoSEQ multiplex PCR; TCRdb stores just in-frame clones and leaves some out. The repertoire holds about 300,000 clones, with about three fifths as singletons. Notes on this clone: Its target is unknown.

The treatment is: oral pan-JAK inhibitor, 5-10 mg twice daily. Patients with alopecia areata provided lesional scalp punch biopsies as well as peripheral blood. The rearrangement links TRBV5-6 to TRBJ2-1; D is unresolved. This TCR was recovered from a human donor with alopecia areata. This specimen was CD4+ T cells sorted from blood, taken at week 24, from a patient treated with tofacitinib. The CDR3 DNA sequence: TGTGCCAGCAGCCCCGTCGGGCAAGACAATGAGCAGTTCTTC. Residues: CASSPVGQDNEQFF. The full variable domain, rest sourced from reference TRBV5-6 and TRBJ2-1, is DAGVTQSPTHLIKTRGQQVTLRCSPKSGHDTVSWYQQALGQGPQFIFQYYEEEERQRGNFPDRFSGHQFPNYSSELNVNALLLGDSALYLCASSPVGQDNEQFFGPGTRLTVL.